The rows below give T cell receptor beta chains drawn from one sample of a study of shared clonotypes between healthy human individuals. The assay was immunoSEQ multiplex PCR, and TCRdb's table has in-frame clones only and misses some. The sample carries about 1.5 million clones, around 98% recorded once. The source material was naive CD4+ T cells sorted from blood. The receptors derive from a man aged 25-45 years in good health. The CDR3 runs from the conserved cysteine through the conserved F or W. The D gene is left open where the match is weak. Some rows mark clone size as missing; the rest say once, few, many or name a class of expanded clone.

j_call: TRBJ2-7
clone_size: once
d_call: .
v_call: TRBV28
cdr3_nt: TGTGCCAGCAGCTCCACGCCCTACGAGCAGTACTTC
cdr3_aa: CASSSTPYEQYF

j_call: TRBJ2-1
clone_size: once
d_call: TRBD1
v_call: TRBV10-1
cdr3_nt: TGCGCCAGCAGTGAGGGGACAGCGTGGAATGAGCAGTTCTTC
cdr3_aa: CASSEGTAWNEQFF

j_call: TRBJ2-7
clone_size: .
d_call: .
v_call: TRBV18
cdr3_nt: TGTGCCAGCTCACCAACCCCTAGCCCCTCTCCTACGGGGCAGTACTTC
cdr3_aa: CASSPTPSPSPTGQYF

j_call: TRBJ1-5
clone_size: .
d_call: .
v_call: TRBV27
cdr3_nt: TGTGCCAGCAGCGAATCAGGGTATAGCAATCAGCCCCAGCATTTT
cdr3_aa: CASSESGYSNQPQHF

j_call: TRBJ1-5
clone_size: .
d_call: .
v_call: TRBV27
cdr3_nt: TGTGCCAGCAAAGGAAGCTCGGGAAATCAGCCCCAGCATTTT
cdr3_aa: CASKGSSGNQPQHF

j_call: TRBJ2-1
clone_size: .
d_call: TRBD2
v_call: TRBV9
cdr3_nt: TGTGCCAGCAGCGTAGCTCCAGGGACTAGCGGGAGGAATGAGCAGTTCTTC
cdr3_aa: CASSVAPGTSGRNEQFF

j_call: TRBJ2-7
clone_size: .
d_call: TRBD2
v_call: TRBV5-1
cdr3_nt: TGCGCCAGCAGCTGGACTAGCGGGAGTGAGGCCTACGAGCAGTACTTC
cdr3_aa: CASSWTSGSEAYEQYF

j_call: TRBJ1-4
clone_size: .
d_call: .
v_call: TRBV5-1
cdr3_nt: TGCGCCAGCAGCTCCCGACCCGGCGGTGAAAAACTGTTTTTT
cdr3_aa: CASSSRPGGEKLFF

j_call: TRBJ2-2
clone_size: .
d_call: .
v_call: TRBV7-6
cdr3_nt: TGTGCCAGCAGCTTAAAGGGCGGTGTGGGGAACACCGGGGAGCTGTTTTTT
cdr3_aa: CASSLKGGVGNTGELFF

j_call: TRBJ2-3
clone_size: .
d_call: .
v_call: TRBV18
cdr3_nt: TGTGCCAGCTCACCCAGGGGGGTCACAGATACGCAGTATTTT
cdr3_aa: CASSPRGVTDTQYF

j_call: TRBJ2-5
clone_size: .
d_call: .
v_call: TRBV6-5
cdr3_nt: TGTGCCAGCACCGACCGTGGCAGGGGTTGGACCCAGTACTTC
cdr3_aa: CASTDRGRGWTQYF

j_call: TRBJ2-1
clone_size: once
d_call: TRBD2
v_call: TRBV18
cdr3_nt: TGTGCCAGCTCACCACCAATAGCGGGAGGGCCCCACAATGAGCAGTTCTTC
cdr3_aa: CASSPPIAGGPHNEQFF

j_call: TRBJ2-2
clone_size: .
d_call: TRBD1
v_call: TRBV6-5
cdr3_nt: TGTGCCAGCAGTTACCGACAGGGGTCGGGCACCGGGGAGCTGTTTTTT
cdr3_aa: CASSYRQGSGTGELFF

j_call: TRBJ1-2
clone_size: .
d_call: TRBD1
v_call: TRBV5-6
cdr3_nt: TGTGCCAGCAGCTTGGCCCAGGGGGTCGACTATGGCTACACCTTC
cdr3_aa: CASSLAQGVDYGYTF

j_call: TRBJ1-2
clone_size: .
d_call: .
v_call: TRBV7-9
cdr3_nt: TGTGCCAGCAGCTTACTCTGGGCGTCTGGCTACACCTTC
cdr3_aa: CASSLLWASGYTF

j_call: TRBJ1-1
clone_size: .
d_call: .
v_call: TRBV28
cdr3_nt: TGTGCCAGCAGTTTCATCCGGACTACCATCTGGCGGGGCACTGAAGCTTTCTTT
cdr3_aa: CASSFIRTTIWRGTEAFF

j_call: TRBJ2-7
clone_size: .
d_call: .
v_call: TRBV6-5
cdr3_nt: TGTGCCACCCACCCACCCGGACGCGGAGGCAAGCAGTACTTC
cdr3_aa: CATHPPGRGGKQYF

j_call: TRBJ2-5
clone_size: .
d_call: .
v_call: TRBV5-1
cdr3_nt: TGCGCCAGCACCTCGGCTAGCGTGACTTTAGAGACCCAGTACTTC
cdr3_aa: CASTSASVTLETQYF

j_call: TRBJ1-1
clone_size: .
d_call: TRBD1
v_call: TRBV11-3
cdr3_nt: TGTGCCAGCAGCTTAAGGGCAGGGGGAACTGAAGCTTTCTTT
cdr3_aa: CASSLRAGGTEAFF

j_call: TRBJ2-7
clone_size: .
d_call: .
v_call: TRBV15
cdr3_nt: TGTGCCACCAGCAGAGATGGTCACAAGAAACTCCACGAGCAGTACTTC
cdr3_aa: CATSRDGHKKLHEQYF

j_call: TRBJ1-2
clone_size: .
d_call: TRBD1
v_call: TRBV6-5
cdr3_nt: TGTGCCAGCAACCACAGGGGAAGTGGCTACACCTTC
cdr3_aa: CASNHRGSGYTF

j_call: TRBJ1-4
clone_size: .
d_call: .
v_call: TRBV7-8
cdr3_nt: TGTGCCAGCAGCTTAGTCGTCAGGGAAAATGAAAAACTGTTTTTT
cdr3_aa: CASSLVVRENEKLFF

j_call: TRBJ2-1
clone_size: .
d_call: TRBD2
v_call: TRBV5-1
cdr3_nt: TGCGCCAGCAGCTTTGAGGGAGGGTCCCTTGATGAGCAGTTCTTC
cdr3_aa: CASSFEGGSLDEQFF

j_call: TRBJ1-1
clone_size: .
d_call: TRBD1
v_call: TRBV5-4
cdr3_nt: TGTGCCAGCAGCGAGGGACAGGTGAACACTGAAGCTTTCTTT
cdr3_aa: CASSEGQVNTEAFF

j_call: TRBJ2-7
clone_size: .
d_call: TRBD2
v_call: TRBV28
cdr3_nt: TGTGCCAGCAGTTCGCCATTAAGACTAGCGGGAGGGCCCTACGAGCAGTACTTC
cdr3_aa: CASSSPLRLAGGPYEQYF

j_call: TRBJ2-7
clone_size: .
d_call: .
v_call: TRBV2
cdr3_nt: TGTGCCAGTTTAGTTGACGGTTACTCCTACGAGCAGTACTTC
cdr3_aa: CASLVDGYSYEQYF

j_call: TRBJ1-1
clone_size: .
d_call: .
v_call: TRBV19
cdr3_nt: TGTGCCAGTAGGGGCACTGAAGCTTTCTTT
cdr3_aa: CASRGTEAFF

j_call: TRBJ2-1
clone_size: once
d_call: .
v_call: TRBV11-2
cdr3_nt: TGTGCCAGCAGCTTCCCGCGGATTAGAATCAACAATGAGCAGTTCTTC
cdr3_aa: CASSFPRIRINNEQFF

j_call: TRBJ2-1
clone_size: .
d_call: TRBD2
v_call: TRBV7-2
cdr3_nt: TGTGCCAGCAGCTTAGCGACTAGCCATGAGCAGTTCTTC
cdr3_aa: CASSLATSHEQFF

j_call: TRBJ2-7
clone_size: .
d_call: TRBD1
v_call: TRBV5-1
cdr3_nt: TGCGCCAGCAGCATAACGGGGACAGGCTACGAGCAGTACTTC
cdr3_aa: CASSITGTGYEQYF

j_call: TRBJ2-3
clone_size: .
d_call: .
v_call: TRBV15
cdr3_nt: TGTGCCACCAGCAGTTACTTAAGAAGCACAGATACGCAGTATTTT
cdr3_aa: CATSSYLRSTDTQYF